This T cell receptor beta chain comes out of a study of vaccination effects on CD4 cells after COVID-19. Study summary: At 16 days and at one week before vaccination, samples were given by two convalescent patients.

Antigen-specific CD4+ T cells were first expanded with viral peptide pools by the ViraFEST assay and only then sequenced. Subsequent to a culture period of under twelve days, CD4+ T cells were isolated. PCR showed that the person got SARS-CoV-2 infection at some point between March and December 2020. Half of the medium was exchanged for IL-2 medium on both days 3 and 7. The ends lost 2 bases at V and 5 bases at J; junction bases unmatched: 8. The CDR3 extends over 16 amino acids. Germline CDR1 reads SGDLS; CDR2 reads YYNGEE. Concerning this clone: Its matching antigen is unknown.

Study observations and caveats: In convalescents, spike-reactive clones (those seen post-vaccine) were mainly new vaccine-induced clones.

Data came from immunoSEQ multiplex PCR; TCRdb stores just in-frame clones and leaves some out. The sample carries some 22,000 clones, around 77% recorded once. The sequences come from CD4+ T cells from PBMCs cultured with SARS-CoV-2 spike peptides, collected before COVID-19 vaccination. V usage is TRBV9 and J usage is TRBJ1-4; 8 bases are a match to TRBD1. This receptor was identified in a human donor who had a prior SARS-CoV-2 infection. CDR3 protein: CASSVSRGLLNEKLFF. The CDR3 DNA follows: TGTGCCAGCAGCGTGTCCAGGGGGCTTTTGAATGAAAAACTGTTTTTT.